The source of this TCR beta chain is a study of cytomegalovirus exposure and HLA in healthy donors. General observations from the study: In vitro experiments confirmed that a few CMV-associated chains were specific for CMV antigens. Across donors, most TCRs were seen rarely, yet some public ones were widespread. Analysis was performed later, and it showed HLA-associated TCR beta chains to be more clonally expanded than equally common others.

The primer mix had 60 Vbeta and 13 Jbeta primers. As originally analysed: Some 9.9 million shared chains were among some 80 million unique TCR beta chains counted in a later analysis. Profiled with immunoSEQ multiplex PCR; TCRdb holds only in-frame clones, not every one. Clone size and the V and J calls come from that table; the DNA yielded D and trimming. The repertoire includes around 190,000 clones, 70% to 80% of them detected once, and just under 3% sits in the top ten. For this clone: Its matching antigen is unknown.

This receptor was taken from a woman aged 25 to 45 in good health and CMV-seronegative. The sequencing sample was made of PBMCs.

CDR3 DNA sequence: TGTGCCAGCAGCTCCGACCCAACGGGAGGTAGGGGGACTGAAGCTTTCTTT. This sequence encodes CASSSDPTGGRGTEAFF. The chain carries TRBV5-4 and TRBJ1-1, with D maybe TRBD1 (6 bases). The germline gives CDR1 SGHNT, CDR2 YYREEE (reference sequence). The CDR3 totals 17 residues. V was shortened by 3 bases and J by 5 bases, with 23 bases between the two germline ends.